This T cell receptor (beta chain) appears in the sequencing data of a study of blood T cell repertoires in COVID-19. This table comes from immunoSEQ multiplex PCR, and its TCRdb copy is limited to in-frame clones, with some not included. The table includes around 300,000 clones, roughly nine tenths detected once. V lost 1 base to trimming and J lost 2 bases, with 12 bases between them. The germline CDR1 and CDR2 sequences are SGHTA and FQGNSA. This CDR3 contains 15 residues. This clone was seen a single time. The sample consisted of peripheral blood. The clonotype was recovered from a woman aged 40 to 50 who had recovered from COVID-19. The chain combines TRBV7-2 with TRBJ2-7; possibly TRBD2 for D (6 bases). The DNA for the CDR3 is TGTGCCAGCAGCTTAGGAGTAGCGGATACCTACGAGCAGTACTTC. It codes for CASSLGVADTYEQYF.